Presented here are 29 T cell receptor beta chains from one specimen sequenced in a study of graft-versus-host responses after intestinal transplantation. Tissue from the graft was processed to free its intraepithelial and lamina propria lymphocytes. Profiling relied on immunoSEQ multiplex PCR, and the TCRdb table lists in-frame clones only, not all of them. The table includes fewer than 20,000 clones, around two thirds detected once. The input for sequencing was ileum tissue, taken 14 days after transplant. Receptors originate from a human patient who received an intestinal transplant, so some T cells may come from the graft donor.

A single count supports this clone. The rearrangement links TRBV30 to TRBJ2-2; D is unresolved. The V gene's germline CDR1 is GTSNPN and CDR2 SVGIG (reference sequence). Trimming took off 4 bases at V and 2 bases at J, with 14 bases between the two ends. This CDR3 contains 15 residues. The CDR3 bases are TGTGCCTGGAACAAAAACCGGCTCAACACCGGGGAGCTGTTTTTT. Translation gives CAWNKNRLNTGELFF.

This chain links TRBV19 with TRBJ2-1; no clear D gene. The CDR3 covers 15 residues. V was cut by 1 base and J by 8 bases, with 15 bases left in between. Germline V gives CDR1 LNHDA, CDR2 SQIVND (reference sequence). The CDR3 reads CASSIGARGFDEQFF. In DNA form, the CDR3 reads TGTGCCAGTAGTATAGGGGCTAGAGGTTTCGATGAGCAGTTCTTC.

V is TRBV9 and J is TRBJ2-1; TRBD1 or TRBD2 may be the D gene (6 bases each). V lost 0 bases to trimming and J lost 2 bases, with 9 bases between them. CDR1 is SGDLS and CDR2 is YYNGEE in the germline V gene. The CDR3 contains 15 residues. The CDR3 DNA reads TGTGCCAGCAGCGTAGAGGGGGGTCCCTACAATGAGCAGTTCTTC. It translates to CASSVEGGPYNEQFF.

The chain has TRBV7-3 and TRBJ2-3, with D perhaps being TRBD1 or TRBD2 (5 bases each). The CDR3 contains 14 residues. CDR1 is SGHTA, CDR2 FQGTGA, per germline. V lost 2 bases and J 2 bases, leaving 8 bases between the germline ends. This CDR3 is CASSLGDDTDTQYF. CDR3 sequence (DNA): TGTGCCAGCAGCTTAGGGGACGACACAGATACGCAGTATTTT.

V gene TRBV11-1 combines with J gene TRBJ1-3; D may be TRBD1 (5 bases). V was clipped by 5 bases and J by 0 bases, with 14 bases between them. Germline values: CDR1 SGHAT, CDR2 FQDESV (reference sequence). The CDR3 is 16 residues long. The CDR3 nucleotides read TGTGCCAGCAGCCAGCAGGGACTCTACTCTGGAAACACCATATATTTT. It encodes CASSQQGLYSGNTIYF. Full variable domain (missing parts from reference TRBV11-1 and TRBJ1-3): EAEVAQSPRYKITEKSQAVAFWCDPISGHATLYWYRQILGQGPELLVQFQDESVVDDSQLPKDRFSAERLKGVDSTLKIQPAELGDSAMYLCASSQQGLYSGNTIYFGEGSWLTVV.

This clone was observed a single time. The genes are TRBV4-2 and TRBJ2-3, with D perhaps matching TRBD1 or TRBD2 (5 bases each). This CDR3 spans 15 amino acids. Per the germline V gene, CDR1 is LGHNA and CDR2 is YNFKEQ. The germline V and J ends were trimmed by 4 bases and 6 bases, with 17 bases remaining between them. The DNA of the CDR3 is TGTGCCAGCAGCCGCGAGACGAGGGGCCCGGATACGCAGTATTTT. This encodes CASSRETRGPDTQYF.

In DNA form, the CDR3 reads TGCAGCGTCTCCGGGACATTGAACACTGAAGCTTTCTTT. It codes for CSVSGTLNTEAFF. This chain connects TRBV29-1 to TRBJ1-1; a possible D gene is TRBD1 (6 bases). V gave up 6 bases and J gave up 0 bases, with 11 bases separating them. Germline lookup yields CDR1 SQVTM and CDR2 ANQGSEA. This CDR3 region has 13 residues. The full variable domain, completed using reference TRBV29-1 and TRBJ1-1, is SAVISQKPSRDICQRGTSLTIQCQVDSQVTMMFWYRQQPGQSLTLIATANQGSEATYESGFVIDKFPISRPNLTFSTLTVSNMSPEDSSIYLCSVSGTLNTEAFFGQGTRLTVV.

The chain recombines TRBV13 with TRBJ2-7; 7 bases match TRBD2. The CDR3 length is 14 residues. CDR1 PRHDT and CDR2 FYEKMQ come from the germline V gene (reference sequence). The V and J ends lost 3 bases and 4 bases, in that order; junction bases with no gene match: 6. CDR3 loop: CASSLGGRGYEQYF. As DNA, the CDR3 is TGTGCCAGCAGCTTGGGAGGGCGGGGGTACGAGCAGTACTTC. Using reference TRBV13 and TRBJ2-7 for the parts outside the CDR3, the full variable domain is AAGVIQSPRHLIKEKRETATLKCYPIPRHDTVYWYQQGPGQDPQFLISFYEKMQSDKGSIPDRFSAQQFSDYHSELNMSSLELGDSALYFCASSLGGRGYEQYFGPGTRLTVT.

This sequence joins TRBV2 and TRBJ1-4, with D uncertain. Germline loops: CDR1 SNHLY, CDR2 FYNNEI. This CDR3 has 15 residues. The V end lost 4 bases, the J end lost 3 bases, and 12 bases lay between the germline ends. The CDR3 DNA reads TGTGCCAGCAGTGTGGAGGGATCTGCTAATGAAAAACTGTTTTTT. Protein product: CASSVEGSANEKLFF.

The chain recombines TRBV5-6 with TRBJ1-6, with D possibly matching TRBD1 (5 bases). The CDR3 loop spans 17 amino acids. V gave up 5 bases and J gave up 7 bases, with 22 bases separating them. Germline CDR1 SGHDT, CDR2 YYEEEE. CDR3 protein: CASSQVGGAMGNSPLHF. The CDR3 bases are TGTGCCAGCAGTCAAGTAGGCGGGGCAATGGGGAATTCACCCCTCCACTTT. The complete variable domain, with remaining parts taken from reference TRBV5-6 and TRBJ1-6, reads DAGVTQSPTHLIKTRGQQVTLRCSPKSGHDTVSWYQQALGQGPQFIFQYYEEEERQRGNFPDRFSGHQFPNYSSELNVNALLLGDSALYLCASSQVGGAMGNSPLHFGNGTRLTVT.

The genes are TRBV6-1 and TRBJ2-1; 14 bases are a match to TRBD2. V lost 5 bases and J lost 10; bases outside the gene matches: 1. This CDR3 is 13 amino acids long. Germline CDR1 reads MNHNS; CDR2 reads SASEGT. CDR3 loop: CASSRLAGGEQFF. Written as DNA, the CDR3 is TGTGCCAGCAGTAGACTAGCGGGAGGGGAGCAGTTCTTC.

Points on this clone: Other DNA sequences of this sample code for an identical CDR3. This chain links TRBV30 with TRBJ2-1; 7 bases align to TRBD2. V lost 0 bases and J lost 2; bases outside the gene matches: 1. The CDR3 runs 14 residues. CDR1 is GTSNPN, CDR2 SVGIG, per germline (reference sequence). In DNA form, the CDR3 reads TGTGCCTGGAGTGTTACTAGCGCCTACAATGAGCAGTTCTTC. It specifies CAWSVTSAYNEQFF.

J is TRBJ2-5 and V is TRBV7-9; TRBD1 agrees at 7 bases. Trimming removed 5 bases from V and 1 base from J; junction bases left unmatched: 7. Germline V lookup: CDR1 SEHNR, CDR2 FQNEAQ (reference sequence). The CDR3 totals 15 residues. CDR3 residues: CASSPPTGPQETQYF. The CDR3 DNA reads as TGTGCCAGCAGCCCACCGACAGGGCCCCAAGAGACCCAGTACTTC. Variable domain in full (rest from reference TRBV7-9 and TRBJ2-5): DTGVSQNPRHKITKRGQNVTFRCDPISEHNRLYWYRQTLGQGPEFLTYFQNEAQLEKSRLLSDRFSAERPKGSFSTLEIQRTEQGDSAMYLCASSPPTGPQETQYFGPGTRLLVL.

V is TRBV19 and J is TRBJ2-2; D gene uncertain. The CDR3 consists of 16 residues. V lost 1 base, J lost 7 bases, and 16 bases lay in between. Per germline, CDR1 LNHDA and CDR2 SQIVND (reference sequence). The CDR3: CASSIVSSTSGGELFF. The DNA for the CDR3 is TGTGCCAGTAGTATAGTATCGTCGACAAGTGGCGGGGAGCTGTTTTTT.

Note on this clone: Germline is not matched at one junction end, which may reflect a read error. V usage is TRBV5-1 and J usage is TRBJ2-6; D uncertain. This CDR3 has 13 residues. CDR1 and CDR2 from the germline V gene are SGHRS and YFSETQ. The CDR3 DNA reads TGCGCCAGCAGCTTCTCTGAGGCCAACGTCCTGACTTTC. Amino acids: CASSFSEANVLTF.

The chain is built from TRBV9 and TRBJ1-1, with TRBD1 as a possible D gene (6 bases). V dropped 0 bases and J dropped 8 bases, with 11 bases sitting between them. Germline-derived CDR1 and CDR2 are SGDLS and YYNGEE. CDR3 length: 13 residues. The CDR3 DNA follows: TGTGCCAGCAGCGTAGCTGTAGGACAGGAAGCTTTCTTT. Translated, it gives CASSVAVGQEAFF.

This chain joins TRBV11-2 and TRBJ2-5; a possible D gene is TRBD2 (5 bases). CDR1 and CDR2 from the germline V gene are SGHAT and FQNNGV. The CDR3 totals 16 residues. With 4 bases removed from V and 4 bases from J, the gap between germline ends came to 19 bases. The CDR3, as DNA: TGTGCCAGCAGCTCGCGACCGGGATACGGGTCAGAGACCCAGTACTTC. Translating it yields CASSSRPGYGSETQYF. Together with reference TRBV11-2 and TRBJ2-5, the CDR3 gives the full variable domain: EAGVAQSPRYKIIEKRQSVAFWCNPISGHATLYWYQQILGQGPKLLIQFQNNGVVDDSQLPKDRFSAERLKGVDSTLKIQPAKLEDSAVYLCASSSRPGYGSETQYFGPGTRLLVL.

The V gene is TRBV18, the J gene TRBJ1-1, with a tentative D call TRBD1 (5 bases). Germline-derived CDR1 and CDR2 are KGHSH and LQKENI. The CDR3 runs to 17 residues. The V end was cut by 0 bases, the J end by 5 bases, with 19 bases between. Here the CDR3 reads CASSPPHLGGVGTEAFF. CDR3 DNA: TGTGCCAGCTCACCACCTCATCTCGGGGGAGTAGGGACTGAAGCTTTCTTT.

Concerning this clone itself: This sample includes further DNA sequences coding for the same CDR3. The chain combines TRBV18 with TRBJ2-7, with TRBD1 matching 7 bases. The junction had 3 bases not matched to a gene; V was cut back by 3 bases and J by 1 base. Germline CDR1 reads KGHSH; CDR2 reads LQKENI. This CDR3 has 14 amino acids. For the CDR3, the DNA is TGTGCCAGCTCACCCGGGACAGCGTCCTACGAGCAGTACTTC. It encodes CASSPGTASYEQYF. The full variable domain, in which reference TRBV18 and TRBJ2-7 provide the parts outside the CDR3, is NAGVMQNPRHLVRRRGQEARLRCSPMKGHSHVYWYRQLPEEGLKFMVYLQKENIIDESGMPKERFSAEFPKEGPSILRIQQVVRGDSAAYFCASSPGTASYEQYFGPGTRLTVT.

The chain carries TRBV19 and TRBJ2-1; no definite D call. V dropped 1 base and J dropped 1 base, with 8 bases sitting between them. Germline V gene lookup returns CDR1 LNHDA and CDR2 SQIVND (reference sequence). The CDR3 consists of 15 residues. As DNA, the CDR3 is TGTGCCAGTAGTATAGGGATAGGGTCCTACAATGAGCAGTTCTTC. Translated, it gives CASSIGIGSYNEQFF.

The chain combines TRBV7-9 with TRBJ1-1, with D possibly being TRBD1 (5 bases). The ends were cut back, 3 bases at V and 1 base at J, with 9 bases in the middle. The CDR3 has 14 amino acids. The germline V gene has CDR1 SEHNR and CDR2 FQNEAQ (reference sequence). DNA for the CDR3: TGTGCCAGCAGCTTCGGGGGAGGGAACACTGAAGCTTTCTTT. Translated, it gives CASSFGGGNTEAFF.

The table lists this clone with a few counts. The CDR3 loop is CASNGAGGPTDTQYF. CDR3 DNA: TGTGCCAGTAATGGAGCGGGAGGGCCCACAGATACGCAGTATTTT. This rearrangement joins TRBV19 to TRBJ2-3; TRBD2 agrees at 10 bases. Trimming took 7 bases from V and 2 from J; bases not matched to a gene: 6. The CDR3 spans 15 residues. In germline, CDR1 is LNHDA, CDR2 SQIVND (reference sequence).

This clone was seen more than once but under ten times. The rearrangement uses TRBV11-2 and TRBJ2-7; perhaps D is TRBD1 or TRBD2 (6 bases each). The germline CDR1 and CDR2 sequences are SGHAT and FQNNGV. Between the trimmed V and J ends, which lost 6 bases and 4 bases, there was a span of 16 bases. The CDR3 is made up of 14 amino acids. The CDR3 reads CASRPRGGLYEQYF. The CDR3 DNA is TGTGCCAGCAGACCCCGAGGGGGGCTATACGAGCAGTACTTC.

The chain combines TRBV7-9 with TRBJ2-7; D is perhaps TRBD1 or TRBD2 (6 bases each). CDR3 length equals 13 residues. Germline values: CDR1 SEHNR, CDR2 FQNEAQ (reference sequence). V was trimmed by 5 bases and J by 3 bases, leaving 11 bases between them. CDR3 in amino acids: CASSRTAGYEQYF. The CDR3 region has the DNA TGTGCCAGCAGCCGGACAGCGGGCTACGAGCAGTACTTC.

This chain joins TRBV6-5 and TRBJ1-6; a possible D gene is TRBD1 (6 bases). Germline-derived CDR1 and CDR2 are MNHEY and SVGAGI. The V gene lost 7 bases and the J gene lost 0 bases, with 10 bases spanning the gap. CDR3 length: 15 amino acids. CDR3 in DNA: TGTGCCAGCAAAGGGGGGGGCTCCTATAATTCACCCCTCCACTTT. This gives the protein CASKGGGSYNSPLHF.

CDR3 DNA sequence: TGTGCCAGTAGTATAGGAGGAACCGGGACAGGGCAACAGCCCCAGCATTTT. As protein: CASSIGGTGTGQQPQHF. The chain employs TRBV19 and TRBJ1-5; the match to TRBD1 covers 9 bases. V lost 1 base, J lost 7 bases, and 11 bases stayed unmatched. The CDR3 length is 17 residues. Germline-derived CDR1 and CDR2 are LNHDA and SQIVND (reference sequence).

The J gene is TRBJ2-7, the V gene TRBV2; D uncertain. V lost 1 base, J lost 2 bases, and 6 bases lay in between. The germline V gene encodes CDR1 SNHLY and CDR2 FYNNEI. This CDR3 has 13 amino acids. CDR3 nucleotides: TGTGCCAGCAGTGAAGAAGGTCCCTACGAGCAGTACTTC. Its translation is CASSEEGPYEQYF.

The chain links TRBV10-3 to TRBJ1-3; a weak D match, TRBD1 (5 bases). V lost 3 bases and J lost 7, with 13 bases in between. The CDR3 is made up of 14 amino acids. CDR1 ENHRY and CDR2 SYGVKD come from the germline V gene. CDR3 protein: CAISEGRDGNTIYF. CDR3 sequence (DNA): TGTGCCATCAGTGAAGGCAGGGATGGGAACACCATATATTTT.

The chain joins TRBV19 to TRBJ2-1; 7 nucleotides align to TRBD1. Germline trimming cut 6 bases from V and 7 bases from J; bases unmatched to any gene: 0. This CDR3 has 11 residues. Germline V CDR1 and CDR2: LNHDA, SQIVND (reference sequence). CDR3 nucleotides: TGTGCCAGTAGACAGGGGAATGAGCAGTTCTTC. Amino acid sequence: CASRQGNEQFF.